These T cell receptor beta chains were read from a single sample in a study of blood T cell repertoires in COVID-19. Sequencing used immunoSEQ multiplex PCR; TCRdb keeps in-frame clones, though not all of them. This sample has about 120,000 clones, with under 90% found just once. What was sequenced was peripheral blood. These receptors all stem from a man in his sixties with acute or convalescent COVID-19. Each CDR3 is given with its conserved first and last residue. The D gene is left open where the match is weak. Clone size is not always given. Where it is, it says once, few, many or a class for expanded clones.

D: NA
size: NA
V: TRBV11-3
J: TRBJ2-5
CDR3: CASSRGNVETQYF
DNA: TGTGCCAGCAGCCGAGGAAATGTGGAGACCCAGTACTTC

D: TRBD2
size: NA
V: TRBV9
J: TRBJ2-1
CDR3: CASSVTSGRLFF
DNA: TGTGCCAGCAGCGTCACTAGCGGGAGGTTGTTCTTC

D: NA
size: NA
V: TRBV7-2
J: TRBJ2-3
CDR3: CASSPVANTDTQYF
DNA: TGTGCCAGCAGCCCTGTAGCCAACACAGATACGCAGTATTTT

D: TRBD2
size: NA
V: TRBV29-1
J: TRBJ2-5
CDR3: CSAPPAGGLGETQYF
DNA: TGCAGCGCTCCCCCAGCGGGAGGACTGGGAGAGACCCAGTACTTC

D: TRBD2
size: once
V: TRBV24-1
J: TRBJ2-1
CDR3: CATSDMGLALGNEQFF
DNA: TGTGCCACCAGTGATATGGGACTAGCGTTAGGGAATGAGCAGTTCTTC

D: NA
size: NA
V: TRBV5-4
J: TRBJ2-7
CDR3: CASSLRGSYEQYF
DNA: TGTGCCAGCAGCTTGAGGGGATCCTACGAGCAGTACTTC

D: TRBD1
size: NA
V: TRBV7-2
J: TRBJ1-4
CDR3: CASSLRPGTGTANEKLFF
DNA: TGTGCCAGCAGCTTAAGGCCAGGGACAGGGACAGCTAATGAAAAACTGTTTTTT

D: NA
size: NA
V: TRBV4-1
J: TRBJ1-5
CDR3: CASSRYLGPDQPQHF
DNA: TGCGCCAGCAGCCGGTACCTGGGGCCTGATCAGCCCCAGCATTTT

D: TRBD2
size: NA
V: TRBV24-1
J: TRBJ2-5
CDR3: CATSPSTSGSIAETQYF
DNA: TGTGCCACCAGTCCTTCGACTAGCGGGAGTATAGCAGAGACCCAGTACTTC

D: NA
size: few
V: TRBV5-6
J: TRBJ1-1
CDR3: CASSFSGTYTEAFF
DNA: TGTGCCAGCAGCTTCAGCGGCACATACACTGAAGCTTTCTTT

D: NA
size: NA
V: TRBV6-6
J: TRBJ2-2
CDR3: CASEGAGGSGELFF
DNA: TGTGCCAGCGAGGGGGCGGGAGGTAGCGGGGAGCTGTTTTTT

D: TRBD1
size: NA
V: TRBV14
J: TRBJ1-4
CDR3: CASSQSRDRGEKLFF
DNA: TGTGCCAGCAGCCAATCCCGGGACAGGGGTGAAAAACTGTTTTTT

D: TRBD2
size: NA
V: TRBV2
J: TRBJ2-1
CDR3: CASSTGTRTYNEQFF
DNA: TGTGCCAGCAGCACCGGGACTAGAACCTACAATGAGCAGTTCTTC

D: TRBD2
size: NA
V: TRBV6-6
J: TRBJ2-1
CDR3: CALGREGGNNEQFF
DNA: TGTGCCTTAGGACGGGAGGGGGGGAACAATGAGCAGTTCTTC

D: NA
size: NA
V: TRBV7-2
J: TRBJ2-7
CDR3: CASTNSGADYEQYF
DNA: TGTGCCAGCACAAATAGCGGAGCTGACTACGAGCAGTACTTC

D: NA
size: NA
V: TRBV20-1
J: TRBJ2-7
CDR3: CSASTSSDEQYF
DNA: TGCAGTGCTAGTACTAGTTCCGACGAGCAGTACTTC

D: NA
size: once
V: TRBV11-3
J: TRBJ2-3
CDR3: CASSLAEVDTQYF
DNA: TGTGCCAGCAGCCTCGCAGAGGTGGATACGCAGTATTTT